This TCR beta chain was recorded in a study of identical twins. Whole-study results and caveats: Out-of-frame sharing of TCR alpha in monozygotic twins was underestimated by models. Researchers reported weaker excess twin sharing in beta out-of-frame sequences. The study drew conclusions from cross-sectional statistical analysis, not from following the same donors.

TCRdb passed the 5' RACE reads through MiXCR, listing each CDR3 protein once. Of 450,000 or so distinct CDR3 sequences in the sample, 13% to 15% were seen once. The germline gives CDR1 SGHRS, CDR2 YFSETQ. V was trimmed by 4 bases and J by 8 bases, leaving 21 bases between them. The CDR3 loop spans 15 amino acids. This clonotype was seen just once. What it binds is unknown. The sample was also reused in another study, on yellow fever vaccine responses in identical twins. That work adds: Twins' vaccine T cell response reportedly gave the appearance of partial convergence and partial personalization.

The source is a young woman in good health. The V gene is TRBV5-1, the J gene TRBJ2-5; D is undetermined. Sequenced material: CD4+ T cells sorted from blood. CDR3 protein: CASSGALENKKTQYF. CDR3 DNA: TGCGCCAGCAGCGGCGCCCTGGAGAACAAGAAAACCCAGTACTTC.